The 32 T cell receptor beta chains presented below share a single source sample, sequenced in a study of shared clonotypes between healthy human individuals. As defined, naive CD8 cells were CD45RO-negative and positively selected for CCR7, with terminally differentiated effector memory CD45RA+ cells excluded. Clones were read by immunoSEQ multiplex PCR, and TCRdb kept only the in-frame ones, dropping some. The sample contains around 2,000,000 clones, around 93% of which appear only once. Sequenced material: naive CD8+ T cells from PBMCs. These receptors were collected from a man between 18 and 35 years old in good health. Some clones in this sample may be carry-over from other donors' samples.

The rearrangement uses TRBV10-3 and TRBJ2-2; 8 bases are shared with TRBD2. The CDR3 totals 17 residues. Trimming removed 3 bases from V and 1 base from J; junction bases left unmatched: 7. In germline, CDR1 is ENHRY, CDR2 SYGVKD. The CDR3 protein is CAISEIAGPENTGELFF. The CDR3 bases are TGTGCCATCAGTGAAATAGCGGGACCTGAGAACACCGGGGAGCTGTTTTTT.

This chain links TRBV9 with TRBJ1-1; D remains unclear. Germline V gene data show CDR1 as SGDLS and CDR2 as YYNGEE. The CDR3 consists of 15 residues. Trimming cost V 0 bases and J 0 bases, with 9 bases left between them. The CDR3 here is CASSVGGRLNTEAFF. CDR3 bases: TGTGCCAGCAGCGTAGGTGGGCGGTTGAACACTGAAGCTTTCTTT.

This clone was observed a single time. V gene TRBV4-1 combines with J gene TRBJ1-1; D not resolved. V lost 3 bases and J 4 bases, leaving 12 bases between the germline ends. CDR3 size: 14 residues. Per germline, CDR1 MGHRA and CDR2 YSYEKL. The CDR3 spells CASSHLSRSTEAFF. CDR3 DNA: TGCGCCAGCAGCCACCTAAGCAGGAGCACTGAAGCTTTCTTT.

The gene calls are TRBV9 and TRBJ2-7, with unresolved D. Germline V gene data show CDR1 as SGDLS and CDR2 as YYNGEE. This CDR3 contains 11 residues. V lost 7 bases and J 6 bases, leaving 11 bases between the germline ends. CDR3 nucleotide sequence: TGTGCCAGCGGCACCTCTAGCGAGCAGTACTTC. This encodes CASGTSSEQYF.

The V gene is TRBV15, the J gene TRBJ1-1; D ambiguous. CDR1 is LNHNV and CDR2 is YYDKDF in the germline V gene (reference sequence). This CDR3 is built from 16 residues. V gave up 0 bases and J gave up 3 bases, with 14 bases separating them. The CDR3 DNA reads TGTGCCACCAGCAGAGATTGGGGAGGGCTTCACACTGAAGCTTTCTTT. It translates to CATSRDWGGLHTEAFF.

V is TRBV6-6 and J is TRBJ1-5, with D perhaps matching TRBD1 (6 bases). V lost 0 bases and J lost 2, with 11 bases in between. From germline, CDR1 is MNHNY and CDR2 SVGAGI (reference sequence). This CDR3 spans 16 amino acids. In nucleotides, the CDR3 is TGTGCCAGCAGTTACTCCCCCGGGGGCGGCAATCAGCCCCAGCATTTT. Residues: CASSYSPGGGNQPQHF.

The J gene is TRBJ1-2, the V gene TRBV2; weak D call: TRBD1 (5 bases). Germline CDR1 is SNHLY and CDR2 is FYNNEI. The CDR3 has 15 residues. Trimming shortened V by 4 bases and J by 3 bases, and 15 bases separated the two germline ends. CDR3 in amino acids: CASSGGGAAYYGYTF. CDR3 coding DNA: TGTGCCAGCAGTGGAGGTGGGGCAGCATACTATGGCTACACCTTC.

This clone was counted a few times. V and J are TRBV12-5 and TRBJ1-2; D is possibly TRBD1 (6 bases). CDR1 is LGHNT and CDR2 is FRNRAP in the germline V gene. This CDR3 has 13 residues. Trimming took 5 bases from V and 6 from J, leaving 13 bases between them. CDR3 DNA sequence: TGTGCTAGTGGTCGCACAGGGCTGGATGGCTACACCTTC. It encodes CASGRTGLDGYTF.

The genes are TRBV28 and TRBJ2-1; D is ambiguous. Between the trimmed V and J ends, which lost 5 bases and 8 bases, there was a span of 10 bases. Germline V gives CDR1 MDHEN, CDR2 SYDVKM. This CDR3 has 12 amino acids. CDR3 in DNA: TGTGCCAGCAGTCCCCTCCAGGATGAGCAGTTCTTC. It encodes CASSPLQDEQFF. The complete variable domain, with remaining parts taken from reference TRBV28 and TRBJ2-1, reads DVKVTQSSRYLVKRTGEKVFLECVQDMDHENMFWYRQDPGLGLRLIYFSYDVKMKEKGDIPEGYSVSREKKERFSLILESASTNQTSMYLCASSPLQDEQFFGPGTRLTVL.

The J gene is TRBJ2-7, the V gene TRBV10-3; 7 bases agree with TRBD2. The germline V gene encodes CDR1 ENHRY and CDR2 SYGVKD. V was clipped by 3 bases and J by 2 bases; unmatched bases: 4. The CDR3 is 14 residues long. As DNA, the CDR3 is TGTGCCATCAGTGAAAAGCGGGGAACCTACGAGCAGTACTTC. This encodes CAISEKRGTYEQYF.

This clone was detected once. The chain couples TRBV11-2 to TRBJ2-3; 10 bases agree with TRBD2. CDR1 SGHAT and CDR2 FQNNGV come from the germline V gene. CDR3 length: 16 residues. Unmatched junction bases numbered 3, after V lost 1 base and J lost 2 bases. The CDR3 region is CASSLGSGRLTDTQYF. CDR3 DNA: TGTGCCAGCAGCTTAGGTAGCGGGAGGCTCACAGATACGCAGTATTTT.

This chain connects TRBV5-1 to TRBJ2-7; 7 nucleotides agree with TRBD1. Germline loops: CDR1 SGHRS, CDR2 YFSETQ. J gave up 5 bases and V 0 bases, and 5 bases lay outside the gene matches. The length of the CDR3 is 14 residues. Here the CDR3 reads CASSLVQGYHEQYF. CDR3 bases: TGCGCCAGCAGCTTGGTACAGGGGTACCACGAGCAGTACTTC.

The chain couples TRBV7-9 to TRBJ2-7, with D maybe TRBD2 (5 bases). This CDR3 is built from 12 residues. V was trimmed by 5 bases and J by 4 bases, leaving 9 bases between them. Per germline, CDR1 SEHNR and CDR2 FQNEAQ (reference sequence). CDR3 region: CASSRPGYEQYF. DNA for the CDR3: TGTGCCAGCAGCCGACCGGGGTACGAGCAGTACTTC.

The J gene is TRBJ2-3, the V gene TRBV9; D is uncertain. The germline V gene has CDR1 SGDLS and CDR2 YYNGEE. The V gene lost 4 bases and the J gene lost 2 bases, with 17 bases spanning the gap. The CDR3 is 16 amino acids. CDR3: CASSPPNSLLTDTQYF. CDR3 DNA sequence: TGTGCCAGCAGCCCACCTAACAGCTTACTCACAGATACGCAGTATTTT. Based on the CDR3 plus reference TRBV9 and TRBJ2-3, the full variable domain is DSGVTQTPKHLITATGQRVTLRCSPRSGDLSVYWYQQSLDQGLQFLIQYYNGEERAKGNILERFSAQQFPDLHSELNLSSLELGDSALYFCASSPPNSLLTDTQYFGPGTRLTVL.

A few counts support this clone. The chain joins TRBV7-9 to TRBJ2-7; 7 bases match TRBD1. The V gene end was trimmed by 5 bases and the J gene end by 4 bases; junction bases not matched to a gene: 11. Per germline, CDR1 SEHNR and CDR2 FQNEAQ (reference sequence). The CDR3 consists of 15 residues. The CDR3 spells CASSAHGTAFYEQYF. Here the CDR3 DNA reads TGTGCCAGCAGCGCACACGGGACAGCGTTTTACGAGCAGTACTTC.

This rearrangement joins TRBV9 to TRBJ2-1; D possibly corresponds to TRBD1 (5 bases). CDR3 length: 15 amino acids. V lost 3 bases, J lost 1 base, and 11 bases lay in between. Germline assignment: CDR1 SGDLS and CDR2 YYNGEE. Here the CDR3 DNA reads TGTGCCAGCAGCGATAGAGACAGTTCCTACAATGAGCAGTTCTTC. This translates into CASSDRDSSYNEQFF.

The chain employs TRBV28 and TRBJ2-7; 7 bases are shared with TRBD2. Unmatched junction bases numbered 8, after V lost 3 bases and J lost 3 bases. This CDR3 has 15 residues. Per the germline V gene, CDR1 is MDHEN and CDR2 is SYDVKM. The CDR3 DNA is TGTGCCAGCAGTTTCTCGCCCGGGACTAACTACGAGCAGTACTTC. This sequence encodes CASSFSPGTNYEQYF.

The CDR3 DNA reads as TGTGCCAGCAGCTTAGGGTCTCGGGAGGGCTTTTACAATGAGCAGTTCTTC. The encoded protein is CASSLGSREGFYNEQFF. This chain connects TRBV11-2 to TRBJ2-1, with 8 nucleotides matching TRBD2. The germline CDR1 and CDR2 sequences are SGHAT and FQNNGV. The V and J ends lost 1 base and 4 bases, in that order; junction bases with no gene match: 9. This CDR3 has 17 residues.

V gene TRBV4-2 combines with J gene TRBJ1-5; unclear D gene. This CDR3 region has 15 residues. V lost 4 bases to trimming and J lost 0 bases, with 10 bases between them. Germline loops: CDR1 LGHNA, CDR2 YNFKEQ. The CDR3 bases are TGTGCCAGCAGCCCCAGGACGGATAGCAATCAGCCCCAGCATTTT. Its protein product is CASSPRTDSNQPQHF.

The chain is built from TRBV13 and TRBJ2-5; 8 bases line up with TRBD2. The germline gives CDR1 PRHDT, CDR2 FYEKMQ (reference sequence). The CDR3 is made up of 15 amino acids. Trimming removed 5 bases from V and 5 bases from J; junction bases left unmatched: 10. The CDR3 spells CASSPPRPGGETQYF. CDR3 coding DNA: TGTGCCAGCAGCCCCCCCAGGCCGGGAGGGGAGACCCAGTACTTC.

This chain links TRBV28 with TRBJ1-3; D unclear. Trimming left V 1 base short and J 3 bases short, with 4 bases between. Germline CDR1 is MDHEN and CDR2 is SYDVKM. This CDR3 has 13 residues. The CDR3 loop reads CASSLSLGNTIYF. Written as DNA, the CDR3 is TGTGCCAGCAGTTTATCCCTTGGAAACACCATATATTTT.

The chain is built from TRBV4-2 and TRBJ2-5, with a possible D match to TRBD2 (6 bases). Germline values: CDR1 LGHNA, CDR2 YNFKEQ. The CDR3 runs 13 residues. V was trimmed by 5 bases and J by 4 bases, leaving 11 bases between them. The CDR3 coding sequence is TGTGCCAGCAGCGAAGCCGGGGGAGAGACCCAGTACTTC. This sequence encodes CASSEAGGETQYF.

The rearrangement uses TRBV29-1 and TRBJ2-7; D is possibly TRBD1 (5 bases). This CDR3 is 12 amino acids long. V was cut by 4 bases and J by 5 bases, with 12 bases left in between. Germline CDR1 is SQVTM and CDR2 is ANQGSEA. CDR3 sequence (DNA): TGCAGCGTTGGGGGCCAGGGCCACGAGCAGTACTTC. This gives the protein CSVGGQGHEQYF.

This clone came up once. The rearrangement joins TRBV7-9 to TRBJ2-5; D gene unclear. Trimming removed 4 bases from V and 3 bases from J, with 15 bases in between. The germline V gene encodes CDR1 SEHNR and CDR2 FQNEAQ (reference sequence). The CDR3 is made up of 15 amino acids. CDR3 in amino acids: CASSSRASAEETQYF. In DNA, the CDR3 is TGTGCCAGCAGCTCACGGGCCAGCGCGGAAGAGACCCAGTACTTC.

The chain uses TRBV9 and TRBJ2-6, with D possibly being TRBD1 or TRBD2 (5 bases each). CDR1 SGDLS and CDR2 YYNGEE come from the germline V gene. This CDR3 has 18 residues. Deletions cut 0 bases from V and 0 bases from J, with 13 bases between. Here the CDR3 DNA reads TGTGCCAGCAGCGTAGTTCCGGGTGGGACCTCTGGGGCCAACGTCCTGACTTTC. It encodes CASSVVPGGTSGANVLTF.

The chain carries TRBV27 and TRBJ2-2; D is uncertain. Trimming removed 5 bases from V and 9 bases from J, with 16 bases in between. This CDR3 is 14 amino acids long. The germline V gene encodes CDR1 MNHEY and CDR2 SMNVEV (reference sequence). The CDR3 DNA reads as TGTGCCAGCAGTCCAGGTCTACGGTACCGGGAGCTGTTTTTT. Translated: CASSPGLRYRELFF.

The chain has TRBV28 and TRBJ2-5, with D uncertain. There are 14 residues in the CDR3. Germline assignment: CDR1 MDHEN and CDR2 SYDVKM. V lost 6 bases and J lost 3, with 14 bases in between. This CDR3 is CASRLERSEETQYF. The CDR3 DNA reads TGTGCCAGCAGGCTTGAACGGAGTGAAGAGACCCAGTACTTC.

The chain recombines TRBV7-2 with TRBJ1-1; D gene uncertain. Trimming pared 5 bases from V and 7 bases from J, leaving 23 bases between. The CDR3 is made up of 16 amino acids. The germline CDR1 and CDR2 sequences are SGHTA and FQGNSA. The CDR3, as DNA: TGTGCCAGCAGCCCGATGGACGGCGGCTCCCATGTTGAAGCTTTCTTT. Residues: CASSPMDGGSHVEAFF.

CDR3 sequence: CATSRPTGQRRREAFF. The CDR3 DNA is TGTGCCACCAGCAGACCAACGGGACAGCGGAGGCGTGAAGCTTTCTTT. This rearrangement joins TRBV15 to TRBJ1-1; 7 bases agree with TRBD1. Germline CDR1 reads LNHNV; CDR2 reads YYDKDF (reference sequence). The CDR3 runs 16 residues. The trim removed 2 bases at V and 7 bases at J, leaving 13 bases unmatched.

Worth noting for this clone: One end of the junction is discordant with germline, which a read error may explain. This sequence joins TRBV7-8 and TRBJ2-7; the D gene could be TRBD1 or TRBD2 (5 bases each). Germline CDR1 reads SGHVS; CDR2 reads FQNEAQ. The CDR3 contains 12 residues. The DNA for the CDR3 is TGTGCCAGCAGCAGCAGGGAGTACGGGCAGTACTTC. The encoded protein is CASSSREYGQYF.

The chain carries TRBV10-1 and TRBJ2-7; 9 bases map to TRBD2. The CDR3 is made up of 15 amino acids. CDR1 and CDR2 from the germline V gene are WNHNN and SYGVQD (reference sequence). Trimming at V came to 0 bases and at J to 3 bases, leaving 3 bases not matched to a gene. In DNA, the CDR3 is TGCGCCAGCAGTGAGTCCCCTAGCGGGAACTACGAGCAGTACTTC. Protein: CASSESPSGNYEQYF.

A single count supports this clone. The DNA of the CDR3 is TGTGCCAGCAGCCAAGCCCGGGGGTCAGTTTCCGAGCAGTACTTC. It translates to CASSQARGSVSEQYF. The V and J genes are TRBV7-9 and TRBJ2-7, with D tentatively TRBD2 (6 bases). V was clipped by 5 bases and J by 6 bases, with 20 bases between them. CDR1 is SEHNR, CDR2 FQNEAQ, per germline (reference sequence). The CDR3 sequence is 15 residues long. The entire variable domain, with the rest obtained from reference TRBV7-9 and TRBJ2-7, is as follows: DTGVSQNPRHKITKRGQNVTFRCDPISEHNRLYWYRQTLGQGPEFLTYFQNEAQLEKSRLLSDRFSAERPKGSFSTLEIQRTEQGDSAMYLCASSQARGSVSEQYFGPGTRLTVT.